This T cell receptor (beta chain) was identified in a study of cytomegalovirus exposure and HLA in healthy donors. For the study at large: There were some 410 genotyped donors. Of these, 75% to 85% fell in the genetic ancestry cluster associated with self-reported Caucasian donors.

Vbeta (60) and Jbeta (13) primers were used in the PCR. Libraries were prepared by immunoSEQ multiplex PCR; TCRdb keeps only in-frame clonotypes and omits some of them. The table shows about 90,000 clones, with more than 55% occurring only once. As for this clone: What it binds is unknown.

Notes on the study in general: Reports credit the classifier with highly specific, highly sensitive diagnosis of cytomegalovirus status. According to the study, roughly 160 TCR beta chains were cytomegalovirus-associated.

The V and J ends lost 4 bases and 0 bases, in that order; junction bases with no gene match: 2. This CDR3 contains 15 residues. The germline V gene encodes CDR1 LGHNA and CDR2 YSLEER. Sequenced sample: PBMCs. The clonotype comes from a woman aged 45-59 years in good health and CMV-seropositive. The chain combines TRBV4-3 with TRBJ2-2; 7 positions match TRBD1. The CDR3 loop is CASSRQGANTGELFF. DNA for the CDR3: TGCGCCAGCAGCCGACAGGGCGCGAACACCGGGGAGCTGTTTTTT.